Included here is one T cell receptor beta chain sequence, with context. The antigen is unknown. The ends lost 4 bases at V and 1 base at J; junction bases unmatched: 9. This CDR3 spans 17 amino acids. Per germline, CDR1 SGHKS and CDR2 YYEKEE (reference sequence). This sample is drawn from a study of long-term antiretroviral therapy in people with HIV. Study findings and constraints: Controls showed broader CDR3 length ranges than did the HIV repertoires. Blood sampling spanned 2004 to 2017, possibly under older ART regimens.

Assay version v3.0 of immunoSEQ was used, and it was run at survey level. For every sample, sequencing targeted roughly 35,000-50,000 T-cell genomes. Sequencing was performed with immunoSEQ multiplex PCR; in TCRdb, only in-frame clones are kept and a portion is missing. In the table there are about 33,000 clones, around 80% of which are singletons. This chain connects TRBV5-5 to TRBJ1-5, with 9 bases lining up with TRBD1. The material sequenced was unsorted PBMCs, taken 2 years after starting antiretroviral therapy. This TCR was recovered from a woman aged 45-65 years with HIV. The CDR3 reads CASSTGQGLWSNQPQHF. The CDR3 nucleotides are TGTGCCAGCAGCACAGGACAGGGGCTTTGGAGCAATCAGCCCCAGCATTTT.